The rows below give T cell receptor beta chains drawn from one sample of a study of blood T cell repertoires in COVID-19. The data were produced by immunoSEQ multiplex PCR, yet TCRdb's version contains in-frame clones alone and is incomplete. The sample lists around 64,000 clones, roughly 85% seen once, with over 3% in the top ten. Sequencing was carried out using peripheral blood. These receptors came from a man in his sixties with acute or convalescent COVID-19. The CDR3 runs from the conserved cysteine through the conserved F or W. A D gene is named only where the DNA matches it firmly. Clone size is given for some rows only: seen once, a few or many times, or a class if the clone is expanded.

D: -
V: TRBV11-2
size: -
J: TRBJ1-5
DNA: TGTGCCAGCAGCTTAGGGGTCGGGAAGAATCAGCCCCAGCATTTT
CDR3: CASSLGVGKNQPQHF

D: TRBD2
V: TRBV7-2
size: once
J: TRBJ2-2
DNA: TGTGCCAGGCGGGAGGGGAACACCGGGGAGCTGTTTTTT
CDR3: CARREGNTGELFF

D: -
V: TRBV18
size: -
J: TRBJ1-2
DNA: TGTGCCAGCTCACCACCTACTGTAAACTATGGCTACACCTTC
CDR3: CASSPPTVNYGYTF

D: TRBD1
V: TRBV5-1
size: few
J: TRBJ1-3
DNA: TGCGCCAGCAGCTTGAGGCCGGGACAGGTATCTGGAAACACCATATATTTT
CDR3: CASSLRPGQVSGNTIYF

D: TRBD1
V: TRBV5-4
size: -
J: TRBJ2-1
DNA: TGTGCCAGCAGCGAGGGGGCCATCTCCTACAATGAGCAGTTCTTC
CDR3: CASSEGAISYNEQFF

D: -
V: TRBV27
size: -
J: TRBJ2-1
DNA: TGTGCCAGCAGCCCTAGAGGGCCTGGCGGGAATGAGCAGTTCTTC
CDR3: CASSPRGPGGNEQFF

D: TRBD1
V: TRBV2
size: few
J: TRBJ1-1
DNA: TGTGCCAGCAGTGGGGGACAGGGCATCGTTGAAGCTTTCTTT
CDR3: CASSGGQGIVEAFF

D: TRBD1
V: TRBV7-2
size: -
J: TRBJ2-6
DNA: TGTGCCAGCAGCTCGAACAGGGGCCCTGGGGCCAACGTCCTGACTTTC
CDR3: CASSSNRGPGANVLTF

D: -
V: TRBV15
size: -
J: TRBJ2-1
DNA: TGTGCCACCAGCAGAGCGTGGCAGGGGCCGAATGAGCAGTTCTTC
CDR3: CATSRAWQGPNEQFF

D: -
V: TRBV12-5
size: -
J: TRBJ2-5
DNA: TGTGCTAGTGGACCTTCCTTCAGACTAGGTACGGAGACCCAGTACTTC
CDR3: CASGPSFRLGTETQYF

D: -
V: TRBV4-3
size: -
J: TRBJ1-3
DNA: TGCGCCAGCAGCCAAGAACCGGGACTGACGCTTTCTGGAAACACCATATATTTT
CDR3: CASSQEPGLTLSGNTIYF

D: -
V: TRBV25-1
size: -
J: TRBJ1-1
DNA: TGTGCCAGCAGTGAATCGTGGGAGGAGGGCACTGAAGCTTTCTTT
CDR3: CASSESWEEGTEAFF

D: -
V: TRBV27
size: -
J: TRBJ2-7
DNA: TGTGCCAGCAGTTTTCGGGACGAGCAGTACTTC
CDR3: CASSFRDEQYF

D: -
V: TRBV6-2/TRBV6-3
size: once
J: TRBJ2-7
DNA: TGTGCCAGCAGTTTTACAGGTTCCTACGAGCAGTACTTC
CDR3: CASSFTGSYEQYF

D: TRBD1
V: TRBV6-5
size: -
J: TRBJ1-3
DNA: TGTGCCAGCAAGTCGACAGGGGGATATGGAAACACCATATATTTT
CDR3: CASKSTGGYGNTIYF

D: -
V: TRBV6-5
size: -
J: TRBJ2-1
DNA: TGTGCCAGCAGCGCCCCCGGACAGTCTAATAATGAGCAGTTCTTC
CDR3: CASSAPGQSNNEQFF

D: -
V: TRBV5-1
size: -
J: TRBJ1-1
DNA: TGCGCCAGCAGCCCTAGACCGCAGGGGTCGAACACTGAAGCTTTCTTT
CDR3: CASSPRPQGSNTEAFF

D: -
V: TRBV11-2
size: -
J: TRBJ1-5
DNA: TGTGCCAGCAGCTTTTCAGGACACCTTCAGCATTTT
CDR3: CASSFSGHLQHF

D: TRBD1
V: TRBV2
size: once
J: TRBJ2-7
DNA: TGTGCCAGCAGTGAGGACAGGTTCTACGAGCAGTACTTC
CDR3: CASSEDRFYEQYF

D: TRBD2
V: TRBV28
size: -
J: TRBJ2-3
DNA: TGTGCCAGCAGTTTAGGGCTAGCGGGAGTGGATACGCAGTATTTT
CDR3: CASSLGLAGVDTQYF

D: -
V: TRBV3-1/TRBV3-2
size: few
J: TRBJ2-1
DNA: TGTGCCAGCAGCCAAGATCTCACAGCGACTAGCTCCTACAATGAGCAGTTCTTC
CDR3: CASSQDLTATSSYNEQFF

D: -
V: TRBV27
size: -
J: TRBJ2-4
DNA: TGTGCCAGCAGTTTATCTGGGGACTCCCGAGGAGCCAAAAACATTCAGTACTTC
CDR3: CASSLSGDSRGAKNIQYF

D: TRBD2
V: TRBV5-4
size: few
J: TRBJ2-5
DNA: TGTGCCAGCAGCTTGGGGGGGAGCGGGGGAGAGACCCAGTACTTC
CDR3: CASSLGGSGGETQYF

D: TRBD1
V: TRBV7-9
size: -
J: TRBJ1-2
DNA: TGTGCCAGCAGCTCAACCTCCCCGACAGGGTATGGCTACACCTTC
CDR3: CASSSTSPTGYGYTF

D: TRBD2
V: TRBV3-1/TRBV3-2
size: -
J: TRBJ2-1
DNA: TGTGCCAGCAGCCCTGGACTTCCGGGACTAGCGGGAGATAATGAGCAGTTCTTC
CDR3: CASSPGLPGLAGDNEQFF

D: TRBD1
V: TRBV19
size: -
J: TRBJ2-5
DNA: TGTGCCAGTAAACCGGGACAGGGTAGCGAGACCCAGTACTTC
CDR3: CASKPGQGSETQYF

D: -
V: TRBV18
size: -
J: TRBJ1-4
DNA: TGTGCCAGCCGCGGGGGGTTAAATGAAAAACTGTTTTTT
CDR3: CASRGGLNEKLFF

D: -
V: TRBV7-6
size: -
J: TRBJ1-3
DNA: TGTGCCAGCAGCCCTGGTCCAGGCTACTCTGGAAACACCATATATTTT
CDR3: CASSPGPGYSGNTIYF

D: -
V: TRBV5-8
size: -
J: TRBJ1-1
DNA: TGTGCCAGCAGACGGCCGGGGGGGAACACTGAAGCTTTCTTT
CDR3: CASRRPGGNTEAFF

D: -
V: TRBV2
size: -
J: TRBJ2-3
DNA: TGTGCCAGCATTGTAGAGCCCCGCACAGATACGCAGTATTTT
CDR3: CASIVEPRTDTQYF

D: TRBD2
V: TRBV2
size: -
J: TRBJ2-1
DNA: TGTGCCAGCAGTCTGAGGGGAGCGGGATACAATGAGCAGTTCTTC
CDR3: CASSLRGAGYNEQFF

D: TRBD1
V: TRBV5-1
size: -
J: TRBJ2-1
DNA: TGCGCCAGCAGCTTCGGGACAGAAGGAGGTGTGCAGTTCTTC
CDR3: CASSFGTEGGVQFF

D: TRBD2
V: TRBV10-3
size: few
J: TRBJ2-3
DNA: TGTGCCATCAGTGAGTCGTCAATCGGGAGACTAGCTGGGAGAGGAAGGACAGATACGCAGTATTTT
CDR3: CAISESSIGRLAGRGRTDTQYF

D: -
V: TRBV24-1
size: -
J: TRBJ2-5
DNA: TGTGCCACCAGTGACCCACGACAGCATCAAGAGACCCAGTACTTC
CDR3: CATSDPRQHQETQYF

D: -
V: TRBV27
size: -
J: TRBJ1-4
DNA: TGTGCCAGCAGGGGGGCTTGGACCGAAAAACTGTTTTTT
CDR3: CASRGAWTEKLFF

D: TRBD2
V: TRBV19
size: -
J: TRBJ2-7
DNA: TGTGCCAGTAGTACCGGGACTAGCGGCTACGAGCAGTACTTC
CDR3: CASSTGTSGYEQYF

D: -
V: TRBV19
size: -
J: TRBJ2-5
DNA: TGTGCCAGTAGTTCGCGGACAGTACAAGAGACCCAGTACTTC
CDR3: CASSSRTVQETQYF

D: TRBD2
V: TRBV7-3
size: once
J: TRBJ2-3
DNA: TGTGCCAGCAGCTTTAAACCTAGCGGGGATACGCAGTATTTT
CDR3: CASSFKPSGDTQYF

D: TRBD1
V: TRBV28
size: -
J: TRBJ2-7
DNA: TGTGCCAGCAGTTCCGCCGGGACAGGAATATACGAGCAGTACTTC
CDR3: CASSSAGTGIYEQYF

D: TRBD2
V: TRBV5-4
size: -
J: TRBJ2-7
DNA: TGTGCCAGCAGCTTAAGCACTAGCGGACCTTACGAGCAGTACTTC
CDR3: CASSLSTSGPYEQYF

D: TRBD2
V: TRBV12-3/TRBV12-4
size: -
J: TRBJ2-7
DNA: TGCGCCACCACTAGCGGGAGATTCTACGAGCAGTACTTC
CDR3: CATTSGRFYEQYF

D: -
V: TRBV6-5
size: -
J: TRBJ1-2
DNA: TGTGCCAGCAGTTCTCCGGGTCCAAACTATGGCTACACCTTC
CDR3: CASSSPGPNYGYTF

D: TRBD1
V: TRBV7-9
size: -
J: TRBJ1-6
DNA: TGTGCCACAGGGGGCAATAATTCACCCCTCCACTTT
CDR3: CATGGNNSPLHF

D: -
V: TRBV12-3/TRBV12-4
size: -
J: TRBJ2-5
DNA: TGTGCCAGCAGTTTTGGGGCACGATGGAACTTC
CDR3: CASSFGARWNF

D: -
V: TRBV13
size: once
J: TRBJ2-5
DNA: TGTGCCAGCAGCTATAGAGGAGAGACCCAGTACTTC
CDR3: CASSYRGETQYF

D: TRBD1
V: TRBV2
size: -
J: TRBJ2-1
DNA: TGTGCCAGCAGTGAACGGACAGGAGATGAGCAGTTCTTC
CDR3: CASSERTGDEQFF

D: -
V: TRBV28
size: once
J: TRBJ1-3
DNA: TGTGCCAGCAGAAGGGGGACGTTCTCTGGAAACACCATATATTTT
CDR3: CASRRGTFSGNTIYF

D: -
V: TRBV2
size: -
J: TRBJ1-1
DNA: TGTGCCAGCAGACTGGGCCTTGAAGCTTTCTTT
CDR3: CASRLGLEAFF

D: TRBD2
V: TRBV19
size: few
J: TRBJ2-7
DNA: TGTGCCAGTAGTGGATATCTAGCGGGAGGCATTTACGAGCAGTACTTC
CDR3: CASSGYLAGGIYEQYF

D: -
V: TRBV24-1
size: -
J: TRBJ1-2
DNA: TGTGCCACCAGTGATCCGAATTGGGCGGGGAATGGCTACACCTTC
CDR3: CATSDPNWAGNGYTF

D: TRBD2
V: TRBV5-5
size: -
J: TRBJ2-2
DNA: TGTGCCAGCAGCTTTCTGACTAGCGGGAGTGTAACCGGGGAGCTGTTTTTT
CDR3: CASSFLTSGSVTGELFF

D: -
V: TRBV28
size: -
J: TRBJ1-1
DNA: TGTGCCAGCAGTAGCCCGGGGATGAACACTGAAGCTTTCTTT
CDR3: CASSSPGMNTEAFF

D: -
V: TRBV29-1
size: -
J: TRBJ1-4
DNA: TGCAGCGTCGGCTCGGGGGTGGGTGAAAAACTGTTTTTT
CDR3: CSVGSGVGEKLFF

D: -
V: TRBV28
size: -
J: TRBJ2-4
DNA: TGTGCCAGCAGCGTGGAGGGAAGAAAAAACATTCAGTACTTC
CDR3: CASSVEGRKNIQYF

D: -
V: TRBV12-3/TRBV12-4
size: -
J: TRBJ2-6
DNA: TGTGCCAGCAGTTTCGGGGGGGCCAACGTCCTGACTTTC
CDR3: CASSFGGANVLTF

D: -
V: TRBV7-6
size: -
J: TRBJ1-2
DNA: TGTGCCAGCAGCTTAGGGGGAGGGGTCTATGGCTACACCTTC
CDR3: CASSLGGGVYGYTF

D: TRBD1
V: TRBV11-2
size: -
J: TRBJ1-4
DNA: TGTGCCAGCAGCTTACTACCAGGGGGCTCGACTAATGAAAAACTGTTTTTT
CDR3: CASSLLPGGSTNEKLFF

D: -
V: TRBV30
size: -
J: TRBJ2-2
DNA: TGTGCCTGGGGCGGGGACACCGGGGAGCTGTTTTTT
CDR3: CAWGGDTGELFF

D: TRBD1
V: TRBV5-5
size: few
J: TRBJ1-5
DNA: TGTGCCAGCAGCCTAGGGACAGGGGTAAGTCAGCCCCAGCATTTT
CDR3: CASSLGTGVSQPQHF

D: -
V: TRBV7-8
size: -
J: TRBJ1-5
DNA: TGTGCCAGCAGCTTAGTGGGGGCCATCGAGCCCCAGCATTTT
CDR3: CASSLVGAIEPQHF